These 10 T cell receptor beta chains were sequenced from one sample in a study of blood T cell repertoires in COVID-19. Profiling relied on immunoSEQ multiplex PCR, and the TCRdb table lists in-frame clones only, not all of them. Among hundreds of thousands of clones listed, approximately 90% were seen once. The sequencing sample was made of peripheral blood. All receptors derive from a man aged 18 to 29 with COVID-19, enrolled during active disease.

This clone appeared once. The chain carries TRBV5-5 and TRBJ2-5; 9 bases fit TRBD2. CDR1 and CDR2 from the germline V gene are SGHKS and YYEKEE (reference sequence). The CDR3 covers 15 residues. Trimming took 1 base from V and 5 from J; bases not matched to a gene: 6. CDR3 residues: CASSLQTSGGETQYF. The CDR3 DNA reads as TGTGCCAGCAGCTTGCAGACTAGCGGAGGGGAGACCCAGTACTTC.

The chain has TRBV5-4 and TRBJ2-2, with TRBD2 identical over 7 bases. The J segment lost 3 bases and the V segment lost 4 bases, leaving 6 bases of the junction unmatched. CDR1 and CDR2 (germline): SGHNT, YYREEE (reference sequence). The CDR3 consists of 15 residues. CDR3 coding DNA: TGTGCCAGCAGCCGGGGCGGGGGAGACACCGGGGAGCTGTTTTTT. Translation gives CASSRGGGDTGELFF.

The CDR3 sequence: CASRPTGGNYGYTF. CDR3 DNA sequence: TGTGCCAGCAGACCCACAGGGGGCAATTATGGCTACACCTTC. The chain uses TRBV6-5 and TRBJ1-2; 9 nucleotides align to TRBD1. The germline gives CDR1 MNHEY, CDR2 SVGAGI. V lost 6 bases, J lost 5 bases, and 7 bases stayed unmatched. CDR3 length: 14 amino acids.

This clone was seen more than once but under ten times. The chain combines TRBV6-6 with TRBJ1-3; possible D gene TRBD1, 5 bases. Germline loops: CDR1 MNHNY, CDR2 SVGAGI (reference sequence). This CDR3 is built from 14 residues. Deletions cut 10 bases from V and 0 bases from J, with 13 bases between. The CDR3 coding sequence is TGTGCCACCACGGGGGGGAACTCTGGAAACACCATATATTTT. Amino acids: CATTGGNSGNTIYF.

This clone appeared a single time. This chain links TRBV11-3 with TRBJ2-5, with 10 bases fitting TRBD2. Looked up from germline, CDR1 is SGHNT and CDR2 is YENEEA. The V and J ends lost 5 bases and 1 base, in that order; junction bases with no gene match: 7. This CDR3 contains 16 residues. The CDR3 bases are TGTGCCAGCAGCCCCGGTTCTAGCGGGGGCCAAGAGACCCAGTACTTC. It encodes CASSPGSSGGQETQYF.

The CDR3 spells CARSLVLLTPSNYGYTF. Written as DNA, the CDR3 is TGTGCCAGAAGCTTGGTCCTCTTGACACCGAGTAACTATGGCTACACCTTC. The chain combines TRBV5-3 with TRBJ1-2; D not certain. TRBV5-3 is an ORF, and what it does is uncertain. This CDR3 has 17 amino acids. V shed 0 bases and J shed 1 base, with 16 bases lying between them.

The gene calls are TRBV27 and TRBJ1-2, with D maybe TRBD1 (5 bases). Trimming shortened V by 5 bases and J by 8 bases, and 18 bases separated the two germline ends. The CDR3 totals 14 residues. Germline CDR1 reads MNHEY; CDR2 reads SMNVEV (reference sequence). The CDR3: CASSPSGRAGGYTF. The CDR3 coding sequence is TGTGCCAGCAGTCCCTCAGGGAGGGCGGGAGGCTACACCTTC.

This chain connects TRBV4-2 to TRBJ2-1, with 8 bases aligning to TRBD2. In germline, CDR1 is LGHNA, CDR2 YNFKEQ. The ends lost 0 bases at V and 4 bases at J; junction bases unmatched: 5. The CDR3 length is 16 residues. This CDR3 reads CASSQDSGGRYNEQFF. CDR3 nucleotides: TGTGCCAGCAGCCAAGACTCGGGAGGGCGTTACAATGAGCAGTTCTTC.

On this clone itself: Germline and junction disagree at one end, which may indicate a read error. V usage is TRBV3-1 (or the pseudogene TRBV3-2) and J usage is TRBJ2-1; 10 bases align to TRBD2. Germline V gene sequence: CDR1 LGHDT, CDR2 YNNKEL (reference sequence). This CDR3 spans 13 amino acids. CDR3 sequence: CASSQNSGGAAVF. Written as DNA, the CDR3 is TGTGCCAGCAGCCAAAACAGCGGGGGGGCGGCTGTCTTC.

The rearrangement joins TRBV13 to TRBJ2-2, with 9 bases identical to TRBD1. This CDR3 has 16 amino acids. In germline, CDR1 is PRHDT, CDR2 FYEKMQ (reference sequence). The V segment lost 5 bases and the J segment 3 bases; nucleotides outside the gene matches: 7. CDR3 in amino acids: CASSNQGQGYTGELFF. The CDR3 bases are TGTGCCAGCAGCAACCAAGGACAGGGGTACACCGGGGAGCTGTTTTTT.